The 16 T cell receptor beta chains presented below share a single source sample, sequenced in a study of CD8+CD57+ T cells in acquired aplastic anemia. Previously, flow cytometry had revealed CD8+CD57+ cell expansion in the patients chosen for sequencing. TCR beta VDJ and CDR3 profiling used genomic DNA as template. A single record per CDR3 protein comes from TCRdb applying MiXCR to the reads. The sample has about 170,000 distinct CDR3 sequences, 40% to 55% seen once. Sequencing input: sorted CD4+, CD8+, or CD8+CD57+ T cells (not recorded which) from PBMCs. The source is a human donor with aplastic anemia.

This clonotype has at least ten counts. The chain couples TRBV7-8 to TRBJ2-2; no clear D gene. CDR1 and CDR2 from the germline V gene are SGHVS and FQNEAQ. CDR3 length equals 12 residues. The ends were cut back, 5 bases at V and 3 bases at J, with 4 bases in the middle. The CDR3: CASSGDTGELFF. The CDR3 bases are TGTGCCAGCAGCGGTGACACCGGGGAGCTGTTTTTT.

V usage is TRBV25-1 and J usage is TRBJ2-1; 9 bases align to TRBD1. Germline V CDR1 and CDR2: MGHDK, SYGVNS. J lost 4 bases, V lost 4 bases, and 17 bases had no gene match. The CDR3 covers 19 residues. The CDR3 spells CASSGGQGQLRASYNEQFF. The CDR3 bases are TGTGCCAGCAGTGGGGGACAGGGTCAACTCAGGGCCTCGTACAATGAGCAGTTCTTC.

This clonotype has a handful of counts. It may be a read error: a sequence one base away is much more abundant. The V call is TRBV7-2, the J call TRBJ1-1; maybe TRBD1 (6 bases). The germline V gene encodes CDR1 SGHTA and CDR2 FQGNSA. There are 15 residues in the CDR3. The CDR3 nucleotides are TGTGCCAGCAGCTTACCCCTAGCAGGGGTCACTGAAACTTTCTTT. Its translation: CASSLPLAGVTETFF.

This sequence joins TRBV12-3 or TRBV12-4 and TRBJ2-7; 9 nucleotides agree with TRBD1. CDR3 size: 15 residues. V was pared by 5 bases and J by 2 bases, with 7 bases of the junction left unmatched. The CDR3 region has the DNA TGTGCCAGCAGTGTGCCCGGACAGGGGACCTACGAGCAGTACTTC. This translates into CASSVPGQGTYEQYF.

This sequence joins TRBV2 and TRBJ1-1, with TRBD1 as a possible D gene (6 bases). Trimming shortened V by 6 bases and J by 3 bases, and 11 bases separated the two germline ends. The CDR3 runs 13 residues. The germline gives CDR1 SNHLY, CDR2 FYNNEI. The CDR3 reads CASRAGEDTEAFF. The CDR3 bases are TGTGCCAGCAGGGCAGGGGAGGACACTGAAGCTTTCTTT.

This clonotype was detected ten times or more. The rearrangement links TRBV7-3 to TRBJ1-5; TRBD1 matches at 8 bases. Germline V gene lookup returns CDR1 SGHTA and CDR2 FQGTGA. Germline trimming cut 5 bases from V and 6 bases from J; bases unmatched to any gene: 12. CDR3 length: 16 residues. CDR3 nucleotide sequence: TGTGCCAGCAGCGCGCGGACAGGGCGCAAGGGTCAGCCCCAGCATTTT. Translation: CASSARTGRKGQPQHF.

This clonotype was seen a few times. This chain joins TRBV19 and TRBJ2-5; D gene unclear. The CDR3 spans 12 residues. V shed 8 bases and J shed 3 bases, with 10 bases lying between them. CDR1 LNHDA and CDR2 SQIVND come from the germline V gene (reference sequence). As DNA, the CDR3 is TGTGCCAGTCGCCAAGGGAAAGAGACCCAGTACTTC. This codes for CASRQGKETQYF.

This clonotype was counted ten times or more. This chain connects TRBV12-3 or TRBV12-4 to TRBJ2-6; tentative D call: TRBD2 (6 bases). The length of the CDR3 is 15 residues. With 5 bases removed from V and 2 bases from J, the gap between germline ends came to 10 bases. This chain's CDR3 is CASSMRRAGANVLTF. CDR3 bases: TGTGCCAGCAGTATGAGGAGGGCTGGGGCCAACGTCCTGACTTTC.

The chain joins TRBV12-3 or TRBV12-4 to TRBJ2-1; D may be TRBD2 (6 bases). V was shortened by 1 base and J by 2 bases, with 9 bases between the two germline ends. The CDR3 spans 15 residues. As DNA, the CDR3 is TGTGCCAGCAGTTTAGAGTGGGGGGCCTACAATGAGCAGTTCTTC. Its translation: CASSLEWGAYNEQFF.

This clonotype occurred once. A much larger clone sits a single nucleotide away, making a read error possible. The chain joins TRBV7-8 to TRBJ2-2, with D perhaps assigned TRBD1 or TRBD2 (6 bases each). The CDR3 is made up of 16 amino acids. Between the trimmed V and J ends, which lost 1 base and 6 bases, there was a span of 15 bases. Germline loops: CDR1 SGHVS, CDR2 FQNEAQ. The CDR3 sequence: CASSLEGGRGAGELFF. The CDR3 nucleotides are TGTGCCAGCAGCTTAGAGGGGGGCCGGGGCGCCGGGGAGCTGTTTTTT.

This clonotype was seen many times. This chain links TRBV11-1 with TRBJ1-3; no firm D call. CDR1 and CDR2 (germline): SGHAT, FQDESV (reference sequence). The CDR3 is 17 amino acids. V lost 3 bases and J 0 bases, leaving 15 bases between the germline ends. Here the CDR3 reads CASSLDPFPISGNTIYF. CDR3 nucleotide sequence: TGTGCCAGCAGCTTGGATCCTTTCCCCATCTCTGGAAACACCATATATTTT.

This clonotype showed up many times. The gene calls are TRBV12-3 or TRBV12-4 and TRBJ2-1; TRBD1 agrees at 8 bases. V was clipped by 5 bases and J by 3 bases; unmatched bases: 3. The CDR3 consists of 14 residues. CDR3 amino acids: CASSGTGDYNEQFF. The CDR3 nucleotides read TGTGCCAGCAGTGGGACAGGCGACTACAATGAGCAGTTCTTC.

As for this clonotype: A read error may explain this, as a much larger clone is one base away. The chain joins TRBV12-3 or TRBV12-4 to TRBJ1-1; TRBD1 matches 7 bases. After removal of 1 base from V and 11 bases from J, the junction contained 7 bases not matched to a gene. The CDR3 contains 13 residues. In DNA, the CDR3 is TGTGCCAGCAGTTTAGTACAGGGGTACGATGCTTTCTTT. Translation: CASSLVQGYDAFF.

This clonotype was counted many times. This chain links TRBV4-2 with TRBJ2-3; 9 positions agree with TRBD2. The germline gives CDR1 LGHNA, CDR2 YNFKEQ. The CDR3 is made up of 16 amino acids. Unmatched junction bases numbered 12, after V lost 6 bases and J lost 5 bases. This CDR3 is CASRLMSGGPGDTQYF. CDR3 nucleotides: TGTGCCAGCAGACTTATGAGCGGGGGGCCGGGAGATACGCAGTATTTT.

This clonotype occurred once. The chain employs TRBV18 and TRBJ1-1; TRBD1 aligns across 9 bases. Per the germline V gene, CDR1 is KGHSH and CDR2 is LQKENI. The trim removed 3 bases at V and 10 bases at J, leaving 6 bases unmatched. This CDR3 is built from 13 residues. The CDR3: CASSPGTGIRAFF. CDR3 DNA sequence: TGTGCCAGCTCACCGGGGACAGGGATTCGAGCTTTCTTT.

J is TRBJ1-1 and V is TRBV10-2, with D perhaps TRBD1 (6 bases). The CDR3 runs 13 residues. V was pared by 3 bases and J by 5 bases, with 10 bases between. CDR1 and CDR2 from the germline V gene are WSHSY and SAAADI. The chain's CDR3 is CASSDRGVTEAFF. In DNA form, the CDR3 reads TGCGCCAGCAGTGATAGGGGGGTTACTGAAGCTTTCTTT.